This T cell receptor beta chain derives from a study of blood T cell repertoires in COVID-19. About the study: Acute and convalescent COVID-19 specimens originated in the United States, Italy and Spain.

All enrollees were about 18 to 89 years old and from under 25 US areas. Cohort placement rested on clinical history that participants reported themselves. Original methodology: It was from reference gene primer amplification that nucleated cell counts were estimated. TCRdb's copy holds only in-frame clones and misses some; the assay was immunoSEQ multiplex PCR. V and J calls and clone size are as listed in that table; D and trimming were resolved from the DNA. Found here are about 240,000 clones, about 90% of them singletons; the top ten hold 3% to 4%. This CDR3 region has 16 residues. In germline, CDR1 is SGHDN, CDR2 FVKESK. V lost 3 bases, J lost 2 bases, and 16 bases lay in between.

What was sequenced was PBMCs or T cells enriched from blood (not recorded which). This clonotype originated in a woman in her forties with acute COVID-19. The chain is built from TRBV14 and TRBJ1-2; D not resolved. The CDR3 loop reads CASSHSTPRANYGYTF. In DNA form, the CDR3 reads TGTGCCAGCAGCCACTCGACACCCCGCGCCAACTATGGCTACACCTTC.